The 18 T cell receptor beta chains presented below share a single source sample, sequenced in a study of blood T cell repertoires in COVID-19. Assay: immunoSEQ multiplex PCR; the TCRdb copy retains only in-frame clones and omits some. This sample has about 230,000 clones, with approximately 84% found just once. Sequenced: peripheral blood. These receptors were collected from a man aged 40-49 years with acute or convalescent COVID-19.

The gene calls are TRBV10-3 and TRBJ1-1; D is ambiguous. This CDR3 region has 14 residues. Per the germline V gene, CDR1 is ENHRY and CDR2 is SYGVKD. With 1 base removed from V and 1 base from J, the gap between germline ends came to 7 bases. The CDR3 bases are TGTGCCATCAGTGAGTTGCGGGCGAACACTGAAGCTTTCTTT. It codes for CAISELRANTEAFF.

The rearrangement links TRBV6-6 to TRBJ2-3; D perhaps matches TRBD2 (5 bases). Germline V gene data show CDR1 as MNHNY and CDR2 as SVGAGI (reference sequence). V was pared by 6 bases and J by 4 bases, with 17 bases between. The CDR3 contains 15 residues. The CDR3 sequence: CASSDGLSLADTQYF. Written as DNA, the CDR3 is TGTGCCAGCAGCGACGGACTGTCCTTGGCAGATACGCAGTATTTT.

This clone was observed a single time. The chain is built from TRBV5-1 and TRBJ1-1, with 10 bases lining up with TRBD1. Germline values: CDR1 SGHRS, CDR2 YFSETQ. The CDR3 totals 14 residues. V trimming: 3 bases; J trimming: 6 bases; junction bases outside the gene matches: 5. The CDR3 DNA reads as TGCGCCAGCAGCTCGGGACAGGGGTACCCTGAAGCTTTCTTT. Translation gives CASSSGQGYPEAFF.

The chain has TRBV12-3 or TRBV12-4 and TRBJ1-2; 7 nucleotides align to TRBD1. The CDR3 spans 13 residues. The J segment lost 5 bases and the V segment lost 11 bases, leaving 11 bases of the junction unmatched. The CDR3 nucleotides are TGTGCCTCAGCAGACAGGGCTCCTTATGGCTACACCTTC. The encoded protein is CASADRAPYGYTF.

V and J are TRBV6-2 or TRBV6-3 and TRBJ1-1; 7 positions match TRBD1. With V trimmed by 3 bases and J by 0 bases, 7 bases remained unmatched. The germline CDR1 and CDR2 sequences are MNHEY and SVGEGT. The CDR3 has 16 amino acids. CDR3 coding DNA: TGTGCCAGCAGTTATCCACAGGGGTTGATGAACACTGAAGCTTTCTTT. Translating it yields CASSYPQGLMNTEAFF.

The V call is TRBV14, the J call TRBJ1-2; 8 bases map to TRBD1. Germline CDR1 SGHDN, CDR2 FVKESK. Trimming cost V 1 base and J 1 base; bases outside gene matches: 5. This CDR3 region has 16 residues. CDR3 protein: CASSQAATGVNYGYTF. CDR3 coding DNA: TGTGCCAGCAGCCAAGCGGCGACAGGGGTTAACTATGGCTACACCTTC.

This chain uses TRBV5-1 with TRBJ2-2, with D possibly being TRBD2 (6 bases). The germline gives CDR1 SGHRS, CDR2 YFSETQ. With 1 base removed from V and 8 bases from J, the gap between germline ends came to 12 bases. The CDR3 has 14 amino acids. The CDR3 reads CASSLTGVAGELFF. The CDR3 DNA sequence: TGCGCCAGCAGCTTGACGGGGGTCGCGGGGGAGCTGTTTTTT.

This chain connects TRBV2 to TRBJ1-1; no definite D call. This CDR3 contains 13 residues. V was shortened by 8 bases and J by 4 bases, with 14 bases between the two germline ends. Germline V gene lookup returns CDR1 SNHLY and CDR2 FYNNEI. CDR3: CASLNGLSTEAFF. In DNA, the CDR3 is TGTGCCAGCCTCAACGGGTTGAGCACTGAAGCTTTCTTT.

This chain uses TRBV6-1 with TRBJ1-6, with a tentative D call TRBD1 (5 bases). CDR3 length equals 17 residues. V was pared by 0 bases and J by 0 bases, with 9 bases between. Germline CDR1 and CDR2: MNHNS and SASEGT. CDR3 in amino acids: CASSEARQSSYNSPLHF. As DNA, the CDR3 is TGTGCCAGCAGTGAAGCGCGACAGAGCTCCTATAATTCACCCCTCCACTTT.

The chain employs TRBV19 and TRBJ1-2, with TRBD1 as a possible D gene (5 bases). The CDR3 length is 12 residues. Trimming left V 6 bases short and J 0 bases short, with 5 bases between. Germline V gene sequence: CDR1 LNHDA, CDR2 SQIVND (reference sequence). The CDR3 sequence is CASRTANYGYTF. The CDR3 bases are TGTGCCAGTAGGACAGCTAACTATGGCTACACCTTC.

The chain joins TRBV4-1 to TRBJ2-3; TRBD2 matches at 8 bases. CDR1 is MGHRA and CDR2 is YSYEKL in the germline V gene. Trimming cost V 8 bases and J 4 bases; bases outside gene matches: 8. This CDR3 comprises 14 residues. The CDR3 here is CASAGGAEADTQYF. CDR3 DNA: TGCGCCAGCGCCGGGGGGGCCGAGGCAGATACGCAGTATTTT.

The V and J genes are TRBV12-3 or TRBV12-4 and TRBJ1-3; 8 bases line up with TRBD1. The CDR3 is 13 residues long. J was trimmed by 7 bases and V by 7 bases; bases with no gene match: 6. The CDR3: CASTQGAGNTIYF. The CDR3 nucleotides are TGTGCCAGCACCCAGGGGGCGGGGAACACCATATATTTT.

The V gene is TRBV24-1, the J gene TRBJ1-1; D gene uncertain. Per germline, CDR1 KGHDR and CDR2 SFDVKD. The V end was cut by 5 bases, the J end by 7 bases, with 10 bases between. The CDR3 has 12 residues. The CDR3 DNA is TGTGCCACCAGTGGAGGGTATGGTGAAGCTTTCTTT. Residues: CATSGGYGEAFF.

The CDR3 DNA reads as TGTGCCAGCAGCGCCAGAAATGAACAAGCGGTCTACGAGCAGTACTTC. Its translation: CASSARNEQAVYEQYF. The chain couples TRBV9 to TRBJ2-7, with TRBD2 as a possible D gene (5 bases). Trimming shortened V by 3 bases and J by 3 bases, and 19 bases separated the two germline ends. The CDR3 length is 16 residues. Germline V lookup: CDR1 SGDLS, CDR2 YYNGEE. The entire variable domain, with the rest obtained from reference TRBV9 and TRBJ2-7, is as follows: DSGVTQTPKHLITATGQRVTLRCSPRSGDLSVYWYQQSLDQGLQFLIQYYNGEERAKGNILERFSAQQFPDLHSELNLSSLELGDSALYFCASSARNEQAVYEQYFGPGTRLTVT.

The chain carries TRBV10-2 and TRBJ2-1; 16 bases are shared with TRBD2. The junction had 7 bases not matched to a gene; V was cut back by 4 bases and J by 4 bases. Per the germline V gene, CDR1 is WSHSY and CDR2 is SAAADI. The CDR3 is 18 amino acids. CDR3 sequence reads: CASSGGTSGGEYYNEQFF. Here the CDR3 DNA reads TGCGCCAGCAGTGGCGGGACTAGCGGGGGGGAGTATTACAATGAGCAGTTCTTC.

This rearrangement joins TRBV19 to TRBJ1-3; perhaps TRBD1 as D (6 bases). CDR3 length: 16 amino acids. Trimming removed 6 bases from V and 0 bases from J, with 15 bases in between. From germline, CDR1 is LNHDA and CDR2 SQIVND (reference sequence). CDR3 bases: TGTGCCAGTAGCACAGGGAGAGCAGCCTCTGGAAACACCATATATTTT. Its translation is CASSTGRAASGNTIYF.

The chain employs TRBV9 and TRBJ1-2, with a tentative D call TRBD1 (6 bases). The CDR3 consists of 14 residues. V was trimmed by 4 bases and J by 4 bases, leaving 14 bases between them. Germline V gene data show CDR1 as SGDLS and CDR2 as YYNGEE. CDR3 bases: TGTGCCAGCAGCACGGGGGGGGCCGTCTATGGCTACACCTTC. This sequence encodes CASSTGGAVYGYTF. Using reference TRBV9 and TRBJ1-2 for the parts outside the CDR3, the full variable domain is DSGVTQTPKHLITATGQRVTLRCSPRSGDLSVYWYQQSLDQGLQFLIQYYNGEERAKGNILERFSAQQFPDLHSELNLSSLELGDSALYFCASSTGGAVYGYTFGSGTRLTVV.

The chain has TRBV30 and TRBJ1-1; D gene ambiguous. The CDR3 runs 11 residues. V was cut by 5 bases and J by 0 bases, with 4 bases left in between. Per germline, CDR1 GTSNPN and CDR2 SVGIG (reference sequence). CDR3 sequence reads: CAWAVNTEAFF. The CDR3 coding sequence is TGTGCCTGGGCAGTGAACACTGAAGCTTTCTTT. Full variable domain (rest looked up from reference TRBV30 and TRBJ1-1): SQTIHQWPATLVQPVGSPLSLECTVEGTSNPNLYWYRQAAGRGLQLLFYSVGIGQISSEVPQNLSASRPQDRQFILSSKKLLLSDSGFYLCAWAVNTEAFFGQGTRLTVV.